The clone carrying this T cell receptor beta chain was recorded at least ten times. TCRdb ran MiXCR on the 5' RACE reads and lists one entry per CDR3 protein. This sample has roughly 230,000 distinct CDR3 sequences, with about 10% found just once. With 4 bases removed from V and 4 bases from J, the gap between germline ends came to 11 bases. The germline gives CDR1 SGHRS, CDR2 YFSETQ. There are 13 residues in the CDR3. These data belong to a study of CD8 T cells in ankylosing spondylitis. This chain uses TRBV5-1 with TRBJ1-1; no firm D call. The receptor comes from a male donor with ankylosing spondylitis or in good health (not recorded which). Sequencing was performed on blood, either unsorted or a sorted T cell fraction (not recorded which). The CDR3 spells CASSVGSSTEAFF. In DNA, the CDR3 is TGCGCCAGCAGCGTGGGGTCGAGCACTGAAGCTTTCTTT.